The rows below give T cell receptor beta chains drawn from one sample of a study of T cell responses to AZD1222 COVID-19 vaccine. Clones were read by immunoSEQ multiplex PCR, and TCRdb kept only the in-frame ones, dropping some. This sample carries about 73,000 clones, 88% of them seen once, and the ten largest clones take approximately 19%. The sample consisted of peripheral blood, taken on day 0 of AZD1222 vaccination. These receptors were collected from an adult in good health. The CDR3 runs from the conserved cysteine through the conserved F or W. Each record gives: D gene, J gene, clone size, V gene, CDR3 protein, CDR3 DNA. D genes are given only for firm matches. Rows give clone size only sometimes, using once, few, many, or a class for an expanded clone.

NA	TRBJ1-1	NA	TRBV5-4	CASSQTPGRLENTEAFF	TGTGCCAGCAGTCAGACTCCGGGACGTCTGGAGAACACTGAAGCTTTCTTT
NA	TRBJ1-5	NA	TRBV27	CASSLFWGSQPQHF	TGTGCCAGCAGTTTATTCTGGGGAAGCCAGCCCCAGCATTTT
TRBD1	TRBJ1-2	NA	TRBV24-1	CATSDRTGGDGYTF	TGTGCCACCAGTGATCGGACAGGGGGCGATGGCTACACCTTC
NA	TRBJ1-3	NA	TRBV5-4	CASSLEGTTLSSSGNTIYF	TGTGCCAGCAGCTTGGAAGGCACCACGTTATCGAGCTCTGGAAACACCATATATTTT
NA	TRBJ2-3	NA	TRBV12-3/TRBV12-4	CASRWDRTDTQYF	TGTGCCAGCCGCTGGGACCGCACAGATACGCAGTATTTT
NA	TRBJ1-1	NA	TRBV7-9	CASSLDWGGTEAFF	TGTGCCAGCAGCTTAGATTGGGGGGGAACTGAAGCTTTCTTT
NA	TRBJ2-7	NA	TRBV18	CASSPEAGYYEQYF	TGTGCCAGCTCACCTGAGGCAGGGTACTACGAGCAGTACTTC
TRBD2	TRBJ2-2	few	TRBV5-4	CASRSGLAGVGELFF	TGTGCCAGCAGGTCGGGACTAGCGGGAGTCGGGGAGCTGTTTTTT
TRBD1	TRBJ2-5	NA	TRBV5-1	CASSTGTAQETQYF	TGCGCCAGCAGCACCGGGACAGCCCAAGAGACCCAGTACTTC
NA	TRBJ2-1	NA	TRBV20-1	CSAPLGYEQFF	TGCAGTGCTCCATTGGGCTATGAGCAGTTCTTC
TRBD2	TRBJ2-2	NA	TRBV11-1	CASSPRLAAGELFF	TGTGCCAGCAGCCCCCGACTAGCGGCCGGGGAGCTGTTTTTT
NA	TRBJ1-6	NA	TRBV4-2	CASSQYEPSSYNSPLHF	TGTGCCAGCAGCCAGTATGAGCCGAGCTCCTATAATTCACCCCTCCACTTT
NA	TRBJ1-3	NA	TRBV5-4	CASSIQGMRGNTIYF	TGTGCCAGCAGTATCCAGGGGATGCGGGGAAACACCATATATTTT
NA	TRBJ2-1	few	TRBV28	CASRNAGNNEQFF	TGTGCCAGCAGAAACGCAGGGAACAATGAGCAGTTCTTC
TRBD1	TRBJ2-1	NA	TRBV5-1	CASSPAGQGSLEQFF	TGCGCCAGCAGCCCGGCCGGACAGGGGTCGCTTGAGCAGTTCTTC
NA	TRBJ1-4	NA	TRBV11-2	CASSLGAGKGEKLFF	TGTGCCAGCAGCTTGGGAGCAGGGAAGGGTGAAAAACTGTTTTTT
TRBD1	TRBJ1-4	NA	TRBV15	CATSRATGTVTLFF	TGTGCCACCAGCAGAGCGACCGGGACAGTTACACTGTTTTTT
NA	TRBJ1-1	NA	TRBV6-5	CASTFEGTEAFF	TGTGCCAGTACCTTCGAGGGAACCGAAGCTTTCTTT
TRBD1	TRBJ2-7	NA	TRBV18	CASSRQGSYEQYF	TGTGCCAGCTCACGACAGGGATCCTACGAGCAGTACTTC
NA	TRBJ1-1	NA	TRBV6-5	CASSRPGEAFF	TGTGCCAGCAGTCGACCAGGGGAAGCTTTCTTT
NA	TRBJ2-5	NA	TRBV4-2	CASSQGGADQETQYF	TGTGCCAGCAGCCAGGGCGGGGCAGATCAAGAGACCCAGTACTTC
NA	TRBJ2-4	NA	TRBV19	CASSILNGDIQYF	TGTGCCAGTAGTATTCTCAACGGGGACATTCAGTACTTC
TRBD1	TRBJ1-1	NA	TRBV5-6	CASSKSYRGRSTEAFF	TGTGCCAGCAGCAAGAGTTACAGGGGAAGGAGCACTGAAGCTTTCTTT
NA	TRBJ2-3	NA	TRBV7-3	CASSPQPSSPPDTQYF	TGTGCCAGCAGCCCCCAACCCAGCTCACCCCCAGATACGCAGTATTTT
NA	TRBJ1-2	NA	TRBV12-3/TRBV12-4	CASSLWGSGYTF	TGTGCCAGCAGTTTGTGGGGTAGTGGCTACACCTTC
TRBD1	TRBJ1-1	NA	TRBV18	CASSLKQGGGTEAFF	TGTGCCAGCTCACTCAAACAGGGGGGAGGCACTGAAGCTTTCTTT
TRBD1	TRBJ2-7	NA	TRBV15	CATSSQDRGVYEQYF	TGTGCCACCAGCAGCCAAGACAGGGGGGTCTACGAGCAGTACTTC
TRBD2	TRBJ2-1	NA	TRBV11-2	CASSLVLAGAPLFF	TGTGCCAGCAGCTTAGTGCTAGCGGGGGCCCCCCTGTTCTTC
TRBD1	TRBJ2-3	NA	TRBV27	CASSLSGTGRTDTQYF	TGTGCCAGCAGTTTATCGGGGACAGGGAGGACAGATACGCAGTATTTT
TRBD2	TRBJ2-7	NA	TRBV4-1	CASSQVREGLSYEQYF	TGCGCCAGCAGCCAAGTTCGGGAGGGCCTCTCCTACGAGCAGTACTTC
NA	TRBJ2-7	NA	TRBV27	CASSLRGRTSRIYEQYF	TGTGCCAGCAGTTTACGGGGGCGGACTAGTCGCATCTACGAGCAGTACTTC
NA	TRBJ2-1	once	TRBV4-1	CASSLNRGEQFF	TGCGCCAGCAGCCTAAACCGTGGTGAGCAGTTCTTC
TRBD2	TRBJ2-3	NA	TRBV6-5	CASSYSGLRTDTQYF	TGTGCCAGCAGTTACTCGGGACTACGCACAGATACGCAGTATTTT
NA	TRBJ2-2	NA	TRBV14	CASSQVGGRGNTGELFF	TGTGCCAGCAGCCAAGTGGGAGGCAGGGGAAACACCGGGGAGCTGTTTTTT
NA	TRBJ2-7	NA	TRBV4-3	CASSQDLRSYEQYF	TGCGCCAGCAGCCAAGACCTTCGCTCCTACGAGCAGTACTTC
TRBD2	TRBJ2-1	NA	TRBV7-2	CASSLGTSGYNEQFF	TGTGCCAGCAGCTTAGGGACTAGCGGATACAATGAGCAGTTCTTC
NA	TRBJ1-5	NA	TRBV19	CASSILHPNQPQHF	TGTGCCAGTAGTATACTCCATCCGAATCAGCCCCAGCATTTT
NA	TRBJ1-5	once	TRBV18	CASSPRGDQPQHF	TGTGCCAGCTCACCACGGGGGGATCAGCCCCAGCATTTT
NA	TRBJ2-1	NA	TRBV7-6	CASSLNGNEQFF	TGTGCCAGCAGCTTAAACGGCAATGAGCAGTTCTTC
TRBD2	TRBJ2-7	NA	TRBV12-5	CASGFSGSAEQYF	TGTGCTAGTGGTTTTAGCGGGAGTGCCGAGCAGTACTTC
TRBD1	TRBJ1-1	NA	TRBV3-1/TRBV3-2	CASSQAGTGREAFF	TGTGCCAGCAGCCAAGCAGGGACAGGGCGGGAAGCTTTCTTT
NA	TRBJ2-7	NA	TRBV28	CATRTVYEQYF	TGTGCCACCAGGACAGTCTACGAGCAGTACTTC
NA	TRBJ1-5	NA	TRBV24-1	CATSDSGISQPQHF	TGTGCCACCAGTGATTCAGGGATAAGTCAGCCCCAGCATTTT
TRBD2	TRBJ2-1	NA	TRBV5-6	CASSFVLAGGPTDEQFF	TGTGCCAGCAGCTTTGTACTAGCGGGAGGGCCGACCGATGAGCAGTTCTTC
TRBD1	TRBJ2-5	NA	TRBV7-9	CASSRSGGRGRETQYF	TGTGCCAGCAGCAGGAGCGGTGGCAGGGGGAGAGAGACCCAGTACTTC
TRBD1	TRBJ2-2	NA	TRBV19	CASSVGQGITGELFF	TGTGCCAGTAGTGTGGGACAGGGTATCACCGGGGAGCTGTTTTTT
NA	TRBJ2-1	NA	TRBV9	CASSVVGLNEQFF	TGTGCCAGCAGCGTAGTAGGTCTCAATGAGCAGTTCTTC
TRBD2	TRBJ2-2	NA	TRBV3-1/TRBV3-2	CASTTGLAGSTGELFF	TGTGCCAGCACCACAGGACTAGCGGGAAGCACCGGGGAGCTGTTTTTT
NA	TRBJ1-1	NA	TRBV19	CASSIPTSMNTEAFF	TGTGCCAGTAGTATTCCGACGTCCATGAACACTGAAGCTTTCTTT
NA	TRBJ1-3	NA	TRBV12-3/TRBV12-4	CASRGLSGNTIYF	TGTGCCAGCCGTGGCCTCTCTGGAAACACCATATATTTT